This entry lists 15 T cell receptor beta chains sequenced from one sample in a study of T-cell memory formation after mild COVID-19. TCRdb re-called the 5' RACE reads with MiXCR, one entry per CDR3 protein. The sample shows 85,000 to 120,000 distinct CDR3 sequences, around 11% of them seen only once. Sequenced: PBMCs or a T cell subset sorted from them (not recorded which). Receptor source: an adult woman who had mild COVID-19 (a few samples of this study predate the infection). Cell type and time point are not known.

The V call is TRBV27, the J call TRBJ2-1; 14 bases agree with TRBD2. The CDR3 runs to 17 residues. Germline trimming cut 5 bases from V and 8 bases from J; bases unmatched to any gene: 11. Germline V gives CDR1 MNHEY, CDR2 SMNVEV (reference sequence). CDR3 DNA: TGTGCCAGCAGTCACTGGGGGACTAGCGGGAGTAAGGATGAGCAGTTCTTC. As protein: CASSHWGTSGSKDEQFF.

This clonotype was seen a few times. J is TRBJ2-5 and V is TRBV10-3, with D maybe TRBD1 (6 bases). V was clipped by 0 bases and J by 4 bases, with 9 bases between them. This CDR3 region has 14 residues. From germline, CDR1 is ENHRY and CDR2 SYGVKD. CDR3 DNA sequence: TGTGCCATCAGTGAGTCGATGGGGGCAGAGACCCAGTACTTC. This sequence encodes CAISESMGAETQYF.

This clonotype turned up a few times. One end of the junction fails to match germline, which may point to a read error. The gene calls are TRBV7-7 and TRBJ2-7; D uncertain. CDR1 and CDR2 (germline): SSHAT, FNYEAQ (reference sequence). The CDR3 is 13 amino acids. CDR3 in DNA: TGTGCTAGCAGCTTCGGCCTCCTCTACGAGCAGTACTTC. It is translated as CASSFGLLYEQYF.

This rearrangement joins TRBV19 to TRBJ2-1; 9 positions match TRBD2. V lost 3 bases, J lost 6 bases, and 9 bases stayed unmatched. Germline V gene sequence: CDR1 LNHDA, CDR2 SQIVND (reference sequence). The CDR3 has 16 amino acids. Here the CDR3 reads CASSMGSGGIGNEQFF. CDR3 in DNA: TGTGCCAGTAGTATGGGTAGCGGGGGTATTGGCAATGAGCAGTTCTTC.

The chain has TRBV2 and TRBJ2-1; 7 bases agree with TRBD2. CDR3 length: 14 amino acids. V shed 7 bases and J 2 bases; nucleotides not matched to a gene: 5. Germline CDR1 reads SNHLY; CDR2 reads FYNNEI. CDR3 DNA sequence: TGTGCCAGCAATGGCGGGACTACCTACAATGAGCAGTTCTTC. It encodes CASNGGTTYNEQFF.

This clonotype appeared a few times. This chain uses TRBV11-2 with TRBJ1-6; no definite D call. The CDR3 totals 16 residues. Germline lookup yields CDR1 SGHAT and CDR2 FQNNGV. V dropped 0 bases and J dropped 6 bases, with 12 bases sitting between them. The CDR3: CASSLDIWQVNSPLHF. The DNA for the CDR3 is TGTGCCAGCAGCTTAGATATTTGGCAGGTTAATTCACCCCTCCACTTT.

In its sample, this clonotype was seen many times. The rearrangement uses TRBV4-1 and TRBJ2-5; 7 bases fit TRBD2. From germline, CDR1 is MGHRA and CDR2 YSYEKL. V was clipped by 3 bases and J by 1 base; unmatched bases: 8. There are 16 residues in the CDR3. The CDR3 sequence: CASSQGGRVSQETQYF. The CDR3 DNA reads as TGCGCCAGCAGCCAGGGGGGGAGGGTGAGCCAAGAGACCCAGTACTTC.

In this sample, this clonotype turned up once. This sequence joins TRBV5-4 and TRBJ2-7; the match to TRBD2 covers 10 bases. With V trimmed by 0 bases and J by 2 bases, 2 bases remained unmatched. This CDR3 region has 15 residues. Germline V CDR1 and CDR2: SGHNT, YYREEE (reference sequence). The CDR3 DNA follows: TGTGCCAGCAGCTTGGTCACTAGCGGGACCTACGAGCAGTACTTC. Amino acids: CASSLVTSGTYEQYF.

The V call is TRBV12-3 or TRBV12-4, the J call TRBJ2-2; the match to TRBD1 covers 12 bases. The junction had 15 bases not matched to a gene; V was cut back by 6 bases and J by 7 bases. This CDR3 contains 18 residues. The CDR3 nucleotides are TGTGCCAGCAGCACGGAATCCCGGGACAGGGGGCTTAGCGGGGAGCTGTTTTTT. Amino acid sequence: CASSTESRDRGLSGELFF.

This clonotype has more than one count but fewer than ten. This chain links TRBV4-2 with TRBJ2-2; D possibly corresponds to TRBD1 (5 bases). The germline gives CDR1 LGHNA, CDR2 YNFKEQ. This CDR3 contains 16 residues. The V and J ends lost 4 bases and 0 bases respectively, with 12 bases between them. This CDR3 is CASSLTENANTGELFF. CDR3 coding DNA: TGTGCCAGCAGCCTGACAGAGAACGCGAACACCGGGGAGCTGTTTTTT.

The CDR3 DNA reads as TGCGCCAGCAGCCAAGACGGGACAGGGACCCACAATGAGCAGTTCTTC. Protein sequence: CASSQDGTGTHNEQFF. The rearrangement joins TRBV4-3 to TRBJ2-1; TRBD1 agrees at 9 bases. The V gene's germline CDR1 is LGHNA and CDR2 YSLEER. The V and J ends lost 0 bases and 5 bases, in that order; junction bases with no gene match: 5. The CDR3 has 16 residues.

This clonotype was seen a few times. The CDR3 is CSGILASVRADEQFF. CDR3 coding DNA: TGCAGCGGGATACTAGCGAGCGTCCGGGCTGATGAGCAGTTCTTC. The rearrangement uses TRBV29-1 and TRBJ2-1, with TRBD2 identical over 7 bases. Looked up from germline, CDR1 is SQVTM and CDR2 is ANQGSEA. The CDR3 is 15 residues long. The ends lost 7 bases at V and 8 bases at J; junction bases unmatched: 17.

There are a few counts of this clonotype. V gene TRBV4-2 combines with J gene TRBJ2-7, with 10 bases aligning to TRBD2. The germline CDR1 and CDR2 sequences are LGHNA and YNFKEQ. This CDR3 comprises 15 residues. The trim removed 1 base at V and 7 bases at J, leaving 7 bases unmatched. The CDR3 coding sequence is TGTGCCAGCAGCCAAGTGCTAGCGGGAGCGAAAGAGCAGTACTTC. Translated, it gives CASSQVLAGAKEQYF.

The table lists this clonotype with a few counts. The J gene is TRBJ2-7, the V gene TRBV5-8; D possibly corresponds to TRBD2 (6 bases). The CDR3 runs to 12 residues. V gave up 4 bases and J gave up 5 bases, with 10 bases separating them. Germline assignment: CDR1 SGHTS and CDR2 YDEGEE. CDR3 protein: CASSVGGHEQYF. The CDR3 nucleotides read TGTGCCAGCAGCGTAGGAGGGCACGAGCAGTACTTC.

This clonotype was counted many times. V is TRBV5-4 and J is TRBJ2-7; D not resolved. Germline CDR1 is SGHNT and CDR2 is YYREEE (reference sequence). The CDR3 is 13 residues long. The V end was cut by 0 bases, the J end by 2 bases, with 6 bases between. Here the CDR3 reads CASSLGEPYEQYF. CDR3 sequence (DNA): TGTGCCAGCAGCTTGGGGGAACCCTACGAGCAGTACTTC.